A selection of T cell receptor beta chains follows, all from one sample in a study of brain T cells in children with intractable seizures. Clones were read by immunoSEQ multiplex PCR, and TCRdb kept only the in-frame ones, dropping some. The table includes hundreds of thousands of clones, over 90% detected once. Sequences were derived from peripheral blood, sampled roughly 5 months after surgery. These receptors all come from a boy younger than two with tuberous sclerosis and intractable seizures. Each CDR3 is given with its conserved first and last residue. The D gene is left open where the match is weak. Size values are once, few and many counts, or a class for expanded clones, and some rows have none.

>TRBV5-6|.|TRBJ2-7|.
CASTWWGTEDSSYEQYF
TGTGCCAGCACCTGGTGGGGGACGGAAGACTCCTCCTACGAGCAGTACTTC
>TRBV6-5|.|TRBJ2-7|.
CASSYSINDYEQYF
TGTGCCAGCAGTTACTCGATTAACGACTACGAGCAGTACTTC
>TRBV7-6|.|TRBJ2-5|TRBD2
CASSLLAGPPQETQYF
TGTGCCAGCAGCTTATTAGCGGGACCTCCACAGGAGACCCAGTACTTC
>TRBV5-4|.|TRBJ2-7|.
CASSLGGPLSEQYF
TGTGCCAGCAGCTTGGGGGGGCCACTTAGCGAGCAGTACTTC
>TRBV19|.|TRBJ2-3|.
CASSIVGLRRSPASTDTQYF
TGTGCCAGTAGTATAGTGGGCTTGCGGCGCTCTCCGGCTAGCACAGATACGCAGTATTTT
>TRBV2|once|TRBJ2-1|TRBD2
CASGTSRFNEQFF
TGTGCCAGCGGGACTAGCAGGTTCAATGAGCAGTTCTTC
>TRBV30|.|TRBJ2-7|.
CAWSPMGTSYEQYF
TGTGCCTGGAGTCCAATGGGGACCTCCTACGAGCAGTACTTC
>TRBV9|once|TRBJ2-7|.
CASSVALTREQYF
TGTGCCAGCAGCGTAGCTTTAACCCGCGAGCAGTACTTC
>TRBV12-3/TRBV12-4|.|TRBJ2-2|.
CASSFVIPGELFF
TGTGCCAGCAGTTTTGTGATCCCCGGGGAGCTGTTTTTT
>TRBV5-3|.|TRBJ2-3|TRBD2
CARSHLTSGRTDTQYF
TGTGCCAGAAGCCACCTCACTAGCGGGAGAACAGATACGCAGTATTTT
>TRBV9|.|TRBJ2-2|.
CASSAREGVTGELFF
TGTGCCAGCAGCGCCCGAGAGGGGGTCACCGGGGAGCTGTTTTTT
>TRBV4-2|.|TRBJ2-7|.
CASSQDGDRRVREQYF
TGTGCCAGCAGCCAAGATGGTGACAGAAGGGTCCGGGAGCAGTACTTC
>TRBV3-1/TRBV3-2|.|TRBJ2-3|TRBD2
CASSQSIRLAGEASDTQYF
TGTGCCAGCAGCCAAAGCATTCGGCTAGCGGGAGAAGCGTCAGATACGCAGTATTTT
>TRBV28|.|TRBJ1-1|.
CASSDLNTEAFF
TGTGCCAGCTCGGACTTGAACACTGAAGCTTTCTTT
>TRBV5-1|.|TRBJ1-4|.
CASSLGGTGTNEKLFF
TGCGCCAGCAGCCTGGGTGGGACGGGAACTAATGAAAAACTGTTTTTT
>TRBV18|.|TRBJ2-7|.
CASSSQWKTKSHNILTYEQYF
TGTGCCAGCTCCAGCCAGTGGAAAACCAAGTCGCATAATATCCTTACCTACGAGCAGTACTTC
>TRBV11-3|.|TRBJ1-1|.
CASSLQGGGTEAFF
TGTGCCAGCAGCCTTCAGGGAGGGGGCACTGAAGCTTTCTTT